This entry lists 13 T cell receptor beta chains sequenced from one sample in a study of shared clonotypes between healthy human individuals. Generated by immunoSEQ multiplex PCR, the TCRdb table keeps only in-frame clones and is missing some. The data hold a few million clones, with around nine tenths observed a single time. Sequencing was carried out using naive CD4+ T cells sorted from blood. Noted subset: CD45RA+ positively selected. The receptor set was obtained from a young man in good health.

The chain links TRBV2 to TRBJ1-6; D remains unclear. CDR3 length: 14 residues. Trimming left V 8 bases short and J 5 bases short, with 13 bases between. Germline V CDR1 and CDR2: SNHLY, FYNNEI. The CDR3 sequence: CASGRTVNNSPLHF. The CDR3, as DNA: TGTGCCAGCGGGAGGACGGTTAATAATTCACCCCTCCACTTT.

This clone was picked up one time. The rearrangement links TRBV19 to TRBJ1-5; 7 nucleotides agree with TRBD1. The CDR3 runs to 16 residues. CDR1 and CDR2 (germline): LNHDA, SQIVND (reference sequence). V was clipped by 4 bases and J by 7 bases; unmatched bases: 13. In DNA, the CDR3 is TGTGCCAGTAGTAAAGGACAGGTTTTCGCAGCCCAGCCCCAGCATTTT. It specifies CASSKGQVFAAQPQHF.

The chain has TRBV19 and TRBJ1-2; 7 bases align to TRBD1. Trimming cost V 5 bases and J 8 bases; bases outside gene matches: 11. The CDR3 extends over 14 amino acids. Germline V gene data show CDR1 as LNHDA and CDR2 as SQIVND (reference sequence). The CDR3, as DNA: TGTGCCAGTAGTCCTACGGGGACAGCAGGGGGCTACACCTTC. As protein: CASSPTGTAGGYTF.

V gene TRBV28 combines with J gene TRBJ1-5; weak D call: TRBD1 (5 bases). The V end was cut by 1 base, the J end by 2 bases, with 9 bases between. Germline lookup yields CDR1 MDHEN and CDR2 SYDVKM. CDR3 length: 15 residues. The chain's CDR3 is CASSLSRVGNQPQHF. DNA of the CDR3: TGTGCCAGCAGTTTATCCAGGGTTGGCAATCAGCCCCAGCATTTT.

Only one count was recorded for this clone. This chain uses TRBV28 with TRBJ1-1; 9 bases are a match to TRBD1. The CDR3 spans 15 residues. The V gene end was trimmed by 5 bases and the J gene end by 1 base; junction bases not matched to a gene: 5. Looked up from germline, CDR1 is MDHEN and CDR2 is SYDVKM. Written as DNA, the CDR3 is TGTGCCAGCAGTGCCGCGGGACAGGGGAACACTGAAGCTTTCTTT. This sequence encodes CASSAAGQGNTEAFF.

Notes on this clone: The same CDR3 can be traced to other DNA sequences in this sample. Here the CDR3 reads CASSSLTSGQETQYF. CDR3 DNA: TGTGCCAGCAGTTCTCTTACTAGCGGCCAAGAGACCCAGTACTTC. V is TRBV6-5 and J is TRBJ2-5; 8 nucleotides line up with TRBD2. The germline V gene has CDR1 MNHEY and CDR2 SVGAGI. The CDR3 has 15 residues. Losses at the gene ends were 4 bases for V and 1 base for J; bases not matched to a gene: 5.

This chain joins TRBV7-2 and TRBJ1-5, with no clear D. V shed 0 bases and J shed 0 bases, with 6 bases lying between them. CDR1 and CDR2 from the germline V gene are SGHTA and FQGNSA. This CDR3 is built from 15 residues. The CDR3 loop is CASSLARDSNQPQHF. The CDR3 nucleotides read TGTGCCAGCAGCTTAGCCCGGGATAGCAATCAGCCCCAGCATTTT.

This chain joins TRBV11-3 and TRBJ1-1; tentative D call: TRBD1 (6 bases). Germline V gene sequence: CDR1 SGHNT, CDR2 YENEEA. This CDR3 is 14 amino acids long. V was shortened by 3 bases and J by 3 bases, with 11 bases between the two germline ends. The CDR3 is CASSFRGKDTEAFF. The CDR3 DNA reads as TGTGCCAGCAGCTTCAGGGGCAAGGACACTGAAGCTTTCTTT.

The CDR3 DNA sequence: TGTGCCAGTAGTATAGATCGGGGACGCCCAGATACGCAGTATTTT. Translating gives CASSIDRGRPDTQYF. V and J are TRBV19 and TRBJ2-3; D could derive from TRBD1 or TRBD2 (5 bases each). V lost 0 bases to trimming and J lost 4 bases, with 11 bases between them. Germline-derived CDR1 and CDR2 are LNHDA and SQIVND (reference sequence). The CDR3 runs to 15 residues.

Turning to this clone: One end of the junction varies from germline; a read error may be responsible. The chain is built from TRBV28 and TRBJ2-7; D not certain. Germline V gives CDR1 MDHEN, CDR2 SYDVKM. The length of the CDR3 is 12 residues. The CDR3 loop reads CASSSRPSSTDF. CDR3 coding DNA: TGTGCCAGCAGTTCTCGACCGAGCAGTACTGACTTC.

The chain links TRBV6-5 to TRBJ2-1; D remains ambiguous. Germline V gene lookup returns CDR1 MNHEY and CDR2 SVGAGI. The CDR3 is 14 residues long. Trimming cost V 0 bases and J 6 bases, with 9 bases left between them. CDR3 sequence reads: CASSYSVTLNEQFF. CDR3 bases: TGTGCCAGCAGTTACTCAGTGACTCTCAATGAGCAGTTCTTC.

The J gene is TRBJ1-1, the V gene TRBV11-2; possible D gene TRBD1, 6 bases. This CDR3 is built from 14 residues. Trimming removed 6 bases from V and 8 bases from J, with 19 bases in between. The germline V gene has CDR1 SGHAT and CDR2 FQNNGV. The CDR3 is CASSLGQFSSEAFF. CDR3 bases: TGTGCCAGCAGTCTAGGACAGTTTTCGAGCGAAGCTTTCTTT.

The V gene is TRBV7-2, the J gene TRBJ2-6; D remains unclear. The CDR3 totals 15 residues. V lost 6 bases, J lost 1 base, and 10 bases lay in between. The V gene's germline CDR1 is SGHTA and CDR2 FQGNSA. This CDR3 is CASRSTRSGANVLTF. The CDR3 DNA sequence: TGTGCCAGCAGGTCGACAAGGTCTGGGGCCAACGTCCTGACTTTC.